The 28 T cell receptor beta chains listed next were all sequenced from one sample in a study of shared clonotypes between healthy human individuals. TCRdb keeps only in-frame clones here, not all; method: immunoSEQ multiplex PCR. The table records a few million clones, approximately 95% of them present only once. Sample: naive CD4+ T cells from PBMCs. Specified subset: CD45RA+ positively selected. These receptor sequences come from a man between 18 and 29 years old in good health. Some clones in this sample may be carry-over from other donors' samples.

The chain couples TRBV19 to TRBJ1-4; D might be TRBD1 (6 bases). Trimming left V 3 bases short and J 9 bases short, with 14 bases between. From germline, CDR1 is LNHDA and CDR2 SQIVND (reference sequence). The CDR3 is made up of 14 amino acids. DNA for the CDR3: TGTGCCAGTAGTATCGGATGGGACACGCAAAAACTGTTTTTT. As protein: CASSIGWDTQKLFF.

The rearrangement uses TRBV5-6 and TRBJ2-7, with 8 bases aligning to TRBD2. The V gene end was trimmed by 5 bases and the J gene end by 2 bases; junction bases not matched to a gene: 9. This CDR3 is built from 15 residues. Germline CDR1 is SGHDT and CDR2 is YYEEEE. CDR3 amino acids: CASSPGTRAPYEQYF. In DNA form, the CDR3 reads TGTGCCAGCAGTCCCGGGACTAGAGCCCCCTACGAGCAGTACTTC.

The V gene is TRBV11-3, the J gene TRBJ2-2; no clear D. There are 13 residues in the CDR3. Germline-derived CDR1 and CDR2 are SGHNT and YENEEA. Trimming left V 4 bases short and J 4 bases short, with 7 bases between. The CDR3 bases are TGTGCCAGCAGCTCCATTTCCACCGGGGAGCTGTTTTTT. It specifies CASSSISTGELFF. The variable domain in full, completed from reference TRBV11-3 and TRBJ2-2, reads EAGVVQSPRYKIIEKKQPVAFWCNPISGHNTLYWYLQNLGQGPELLIRYENEEAVDDSQLPKDRFSAERLKGVDSTLKIQPAELGDSAVYLCASSSISTGELFFGEGSRLTVL.

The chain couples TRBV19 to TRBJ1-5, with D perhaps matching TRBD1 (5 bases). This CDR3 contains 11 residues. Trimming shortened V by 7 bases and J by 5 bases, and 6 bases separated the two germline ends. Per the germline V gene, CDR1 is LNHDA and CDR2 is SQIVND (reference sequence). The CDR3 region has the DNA TGTGCCAGTATGGGGGATCAGCCCCAGCATTTT. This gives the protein CASMGDQPQHF.

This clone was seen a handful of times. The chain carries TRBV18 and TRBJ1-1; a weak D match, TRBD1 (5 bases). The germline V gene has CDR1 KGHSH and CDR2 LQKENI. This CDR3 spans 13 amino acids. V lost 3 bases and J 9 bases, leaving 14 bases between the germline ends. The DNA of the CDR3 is TGTGCCAGCTCACCTTCGGTGGGGGGGAAAGCTTTCTTT. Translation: CASSPSVGGKAFF.

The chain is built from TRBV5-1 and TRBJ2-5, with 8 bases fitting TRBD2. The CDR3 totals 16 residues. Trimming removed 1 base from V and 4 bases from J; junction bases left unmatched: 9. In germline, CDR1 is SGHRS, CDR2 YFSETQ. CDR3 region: CASSLHAREARETQYF. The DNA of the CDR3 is TGCGCCAGCAGCTTGCACGCGCGGGAGGCAAGAGAGACCCAGTACTTC.

The CDR3 nucleotides are TGTGCCAGCAGCTTATTTGGCTACAATGAGCAGTTCTTC. Amino acids: CASSLFGYNEQFF. The V gene is TRBV5-6, the J gene TRBJ2-1; no clear D gene. The germline V and J ends were trimmed by 2 bases and 3 bases, with 6 bases remaining between them. Germline V gene lookup returns CDR1 SGHDT and CDR2 YYEEEE. The CDR3 extends over 13 amino acids.

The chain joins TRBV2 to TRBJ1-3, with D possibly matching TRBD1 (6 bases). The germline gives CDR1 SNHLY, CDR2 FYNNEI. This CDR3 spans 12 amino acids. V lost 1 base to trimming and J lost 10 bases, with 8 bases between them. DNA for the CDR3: TGTGCCAGCAGTGAAGGAACAGGGACCATATATTTT. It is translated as CASSEGTGTIYF.

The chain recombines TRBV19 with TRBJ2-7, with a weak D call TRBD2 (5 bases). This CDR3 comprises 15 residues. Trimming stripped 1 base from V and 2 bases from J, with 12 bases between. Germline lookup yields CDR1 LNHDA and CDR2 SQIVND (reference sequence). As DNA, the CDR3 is TGTGCCAGTAGTATAGTTACACAGACTACCTACGAGCAGTACTTC. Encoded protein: CASSIVTQTTYEQYF.

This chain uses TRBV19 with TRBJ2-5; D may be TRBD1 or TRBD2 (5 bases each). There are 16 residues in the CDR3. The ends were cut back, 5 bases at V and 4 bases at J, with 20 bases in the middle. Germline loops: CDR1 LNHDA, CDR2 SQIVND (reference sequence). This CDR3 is CASSAATGPSRETQYF. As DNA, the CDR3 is TGTGCCAGTAGTGCAGCAACGGGACCCTCGAGAGAGACCCAGTACTTC.

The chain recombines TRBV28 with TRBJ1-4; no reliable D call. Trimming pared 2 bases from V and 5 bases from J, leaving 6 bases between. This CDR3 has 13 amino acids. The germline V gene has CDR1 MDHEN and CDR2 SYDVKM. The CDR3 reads CASSLNPNEKLFF. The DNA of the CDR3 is TGTGCCAGCAGTTTAAACCCAAATGAAAAACTGTTTTTT.

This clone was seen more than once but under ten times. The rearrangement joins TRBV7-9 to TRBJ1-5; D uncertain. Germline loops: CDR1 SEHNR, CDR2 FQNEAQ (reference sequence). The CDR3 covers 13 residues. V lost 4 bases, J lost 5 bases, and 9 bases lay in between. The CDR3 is CASSSRGDQPQHF. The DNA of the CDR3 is TGTGCCAGCAGCTCCCGAGGCGATCAGCCCCAGCATTTT.

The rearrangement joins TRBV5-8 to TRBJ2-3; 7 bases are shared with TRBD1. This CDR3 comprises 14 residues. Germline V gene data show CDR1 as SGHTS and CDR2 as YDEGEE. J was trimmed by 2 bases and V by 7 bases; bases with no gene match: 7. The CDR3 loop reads CASRRDSPTDTQYF. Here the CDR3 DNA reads TGTGCCAGCCGCCGGGACAGCCCCACAGATACGCAGTATTTT.

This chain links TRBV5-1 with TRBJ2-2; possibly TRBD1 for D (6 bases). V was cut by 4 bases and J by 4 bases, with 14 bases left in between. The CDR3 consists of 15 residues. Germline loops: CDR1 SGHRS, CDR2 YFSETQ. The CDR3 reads CASSLGTLGTGELFF. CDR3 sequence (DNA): TGCGCCAGCAGCCTCGGGACACTCGGCACCGGGGAGCTGTTTTTT. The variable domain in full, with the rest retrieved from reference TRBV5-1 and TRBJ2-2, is KAGVTQTPRYLIKTRGQQVTLSCSPISGHRSVSWYQQTPGQGLQFLFEYFSETQRNKGNFPGRFSGRQFSNSRSEMNVSTLELGDSALYLCASSLGTLGTGELFFGEGSRLTVL.

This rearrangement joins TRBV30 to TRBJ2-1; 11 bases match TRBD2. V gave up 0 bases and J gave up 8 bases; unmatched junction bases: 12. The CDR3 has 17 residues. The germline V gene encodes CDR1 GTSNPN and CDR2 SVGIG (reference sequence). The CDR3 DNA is TGTGCCTGGAGTGTAAGTGTGGCTAGCGGGAGGTCGCATGAGCAGTTCTTC. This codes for CAWSVSVASGRSHEQFF.

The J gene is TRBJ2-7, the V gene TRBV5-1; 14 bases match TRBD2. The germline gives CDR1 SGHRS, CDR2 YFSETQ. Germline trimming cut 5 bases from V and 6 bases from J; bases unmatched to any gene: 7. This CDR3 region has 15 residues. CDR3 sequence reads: CASRGLAGAMAEQYF. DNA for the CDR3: TGCGCCAGCAGGGGACTAGCGGGGGCGATGGCCGAGCAGTACTTC.

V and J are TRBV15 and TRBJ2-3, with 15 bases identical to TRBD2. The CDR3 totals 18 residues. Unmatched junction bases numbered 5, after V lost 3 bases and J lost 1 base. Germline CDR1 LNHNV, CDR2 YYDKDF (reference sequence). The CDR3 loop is CATSSRTSGRAGTDTQYF. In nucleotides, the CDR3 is TGTGCCACCAGCAGTAGGACTAGCGGGAGGGCAGGCACAGATACGCAGTATTTT. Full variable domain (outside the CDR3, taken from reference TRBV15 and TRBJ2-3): DAMVIQNPRYQVTQFGKPVTLSCSQTLNHNVMYWYQQKSSQAPKLLFHYYDKDFNNEADTPDNFQSRRPNTSFCFLDIRSPGLGDTAMYLCATSSRTSGRAGTDTQYFGPGTRLTVL.

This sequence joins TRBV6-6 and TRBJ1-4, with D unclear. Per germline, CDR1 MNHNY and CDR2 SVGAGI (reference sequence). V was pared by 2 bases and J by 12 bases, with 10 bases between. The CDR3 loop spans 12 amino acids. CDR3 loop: CASSYKNRELFF. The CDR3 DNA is TGTGCCAGCAGTTACAAAAATAGGGAACTGTTTTTT.

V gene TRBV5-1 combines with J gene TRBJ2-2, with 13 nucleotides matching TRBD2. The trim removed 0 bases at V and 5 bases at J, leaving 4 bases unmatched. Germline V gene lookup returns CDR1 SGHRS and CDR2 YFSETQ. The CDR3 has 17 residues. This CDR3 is CASSLGGLAGRTGELFF. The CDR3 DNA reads TGCGCCAGCAGCTTGGGGGGACTAGCGGGACGTACCGGGGAGCTGTTTTTT.

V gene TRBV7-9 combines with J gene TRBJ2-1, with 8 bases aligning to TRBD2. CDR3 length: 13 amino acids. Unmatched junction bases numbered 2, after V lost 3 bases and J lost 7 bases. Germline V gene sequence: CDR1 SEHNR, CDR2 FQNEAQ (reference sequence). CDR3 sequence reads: CASSFASGNEQFF. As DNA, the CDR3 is TGTGCCAGCAGCTTCGCTAGCGGGAATGAGCAGTTCTTC.

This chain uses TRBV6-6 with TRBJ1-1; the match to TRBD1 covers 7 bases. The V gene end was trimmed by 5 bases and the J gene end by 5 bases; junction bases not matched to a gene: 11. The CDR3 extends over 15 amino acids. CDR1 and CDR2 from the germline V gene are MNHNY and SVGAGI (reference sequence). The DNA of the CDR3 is TGTGCCAGCAGTCCAGGGGGGGTTCGGTCAACTGAAGCTTTCTTT. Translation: CASSPGGVRSTEAFF.

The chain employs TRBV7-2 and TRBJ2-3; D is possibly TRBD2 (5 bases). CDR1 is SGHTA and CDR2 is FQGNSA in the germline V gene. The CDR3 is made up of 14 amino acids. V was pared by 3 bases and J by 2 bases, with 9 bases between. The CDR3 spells CASSFGLATDTQYF. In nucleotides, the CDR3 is TGTGCCAGCAGCTTTGGACTTGCCACAGATACGCAGTATTTT.

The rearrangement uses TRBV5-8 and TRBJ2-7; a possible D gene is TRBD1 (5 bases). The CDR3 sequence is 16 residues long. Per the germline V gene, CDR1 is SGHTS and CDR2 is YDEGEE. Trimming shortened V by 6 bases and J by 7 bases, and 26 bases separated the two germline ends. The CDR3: CASKNRFIQGFVEQYF. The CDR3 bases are TGTGCCAGCAAAAACAGGTTTATCCAAGGATTTGTTGAGCAGTACTTC. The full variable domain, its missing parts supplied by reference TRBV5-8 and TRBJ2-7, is EAGVTQSPTHLIKTRGQQATLRCSPISGHTSVYWYQQALGLGLQFLLWYDEGEERNRGNFPPRFSGRQFPNYSSELNVNALELEDSALYLCASKNRFIQGFVEQYFGPGTRLTVT.

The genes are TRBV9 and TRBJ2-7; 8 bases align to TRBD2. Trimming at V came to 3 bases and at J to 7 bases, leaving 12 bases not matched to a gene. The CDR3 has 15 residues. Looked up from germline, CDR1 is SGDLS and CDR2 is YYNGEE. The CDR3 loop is CASSDSGRTIAEQYF. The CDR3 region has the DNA TGTGCCAGCAGCGACAGCGGGAGAACGATTGCGGAGCAGTACTTC.

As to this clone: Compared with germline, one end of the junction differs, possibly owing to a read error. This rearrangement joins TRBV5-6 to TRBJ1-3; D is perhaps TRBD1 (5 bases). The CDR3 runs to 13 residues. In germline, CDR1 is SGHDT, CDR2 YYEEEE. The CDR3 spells CASSLINGDGVDF. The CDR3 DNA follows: TGTGCCAGCAGCTTGATAAATGGGGACGGAGTGGATTTT.

CDR3 in amino acids: CASSGGRAVNNEQFF. The CDR3 bases are TGTGCCAGCAGCGGCGGGAGGGCCGTGAACAATGAGCAGTTCTTC. J is TRBJ2-1 and V is TRBV9; 9 nucleotides line up with TRBD2. The junction had 6 bases not matched to a gene; V was cut back by 3 bases and J by 5 bases. CDR1 and CDR2 (germline): SGDLS, YYNGEE. The CDR3 has 15 amino acids. Supplemented by reference TRBV9 and TRBJ2-1, the full variable domain reads DSGVTQTPKHLITATGQRVTLRCSPRSGDLSVYWYQQSLDQGLQFLIQYYNGEERAKGNILERFSAQQFPDLHSELNLSSLELGDSALYFCASSGGRAVNNEQFFGPGTRLTVL.

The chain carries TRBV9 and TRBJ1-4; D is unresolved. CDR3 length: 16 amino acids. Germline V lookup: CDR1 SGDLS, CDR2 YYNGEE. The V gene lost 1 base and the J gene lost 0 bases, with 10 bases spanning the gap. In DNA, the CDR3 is TGTGCCAGCAGCGTAAAGGGTTTGGCAACTAATGAAAAACTGTTTTTT. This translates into CASSVKGLATNEKLFF.

Here the CDR3 DNA reads TGTGCCAGCAGCCTTCTTAGCTCTGGAAACACCATATATTTT. This gives the protein CASSLLSSGNTIYF. This chain links TRBV9 with TRBJ1-3, with D unclear. This CDR3 region has 14 residues. The germline CDR1 and CDR2 sequences are SGDLS and YYNGEE. Trimming cost V 4 bases and J 0 bases, with 8 bases left between them.